The 19 T cell receptor beta chains below come from one sample, sequenced in a study of cytomegalovirus exposure and HLA in healthy donors. With 60 Vbeta and 13 Jbeta primers, the PCR was carried out. The repertoire was sequenced with immunoSEQ multiplex PCR; TCRdb's copy has only in-frame clones and lacks some. The sample lists some 250,000 clones, 82% occurring once. The specimen was PBMCs. These receptors all come from a woman aged 40-49 years in good health and CMV-seropositive.

The chain uses TRBV5-4 and TRBJ2-4; D may be TRBD1 (7 bases). This CDR3 contains 13 residues. From germline, CDR1 is SGHNT and CDR2 YYREEE (reference sequence). V dropped 6 bases and J dropped 4 bases, with 11 bases sitting between them. This CDR3 reads CASTRDSKNIQYF. CDR3 DNA sequence: TGTGCCAGCACGCGGGACAGTAAAAACATTCAGTACTTC.

In its sample, this clone was seen once. The chain recombines TRBV9 with TRBJ2-3; D remains unclear. Trimming removed 5 bases at V and 6 bases at J, with 16 bases between. Germline assignment: CDR1 SGDLS and CDR2 YYNGEE. CDR3 length equals 14 residues. CDR3 residues: CASSQNVGRDTQYF. The CDR3 coding sequence is TGTGCCAGCAGTCAGAACGTCGGCAGGGATACGCAGTATTTT.

The chain carries TRBV9 and TRBJ2-2; no reliable D call. V was shortened by 4 bases and J by 4 bases, with 20 bases between the two germline ends. CDR3 size: 17 residues. Germline loops: CDR1 SGDLS, CDR2 YYNGEE. In DNA form, the CDR3 reads TGTGCCAGCAGCACGTCTACTCCCGGTCGCGGCACCGGGGAGCTGTTTTTT. Protein: CASSTSTPGRGTGELFF.

The gene calls are TRBV19 and TRBJ1-1, with 7 bases fitting TRBD1. The V gene's germline CDR1 is LNHDA and CDR2 SQIVND (reference sequence). This CDR3 spans 16 amino acids. V shed 4 bases, J shed 3 bases, and the junction held 11 bases outside the gene matches. In nucleotides, the CDR3 is TGTGCCAGTAGTAGGGGGGACAGTCAAATGGACACTGAAGCTTTCTTT. The encoded protein is CASSRGDSQMDTEAFF.

Only a few counts were recorded for this clone. This chain uses TRBV6-6 with TRBJ2-5; D is undetermined. The J call is doubtful: the DNA matches TRBJ2-7 better. Germline-derived CDR1 and CDR2 are MNHNY and SVGAGI (reference sequence). The CDR3 totals 16 residues. For the CDR3, the DNA is TGTGCCAGCAGTTACTCATTGGCCCAACGAGACTACGAGCAGTACTTC. As protein: CASSYSLAQRDYEQYF.

The chain couples TRBV2 to TRBJ2-5; 9 bases agree with TRBD1. The J call may be wrong; the DNA end is better matched by TRBJ2-7. Germline lookup yields CDR1 SNHLY and CDR2 FYNNEI. This CDR3 region has 15 residues. This CDR3 is CASSLSGQGHYEQYF. In nucleotides, the CDR3 is TGTGCCAGCAGTCTATCAGGACAGGGGCACTACGAGCAGTACTTC.

The gene calls are TRBV18 and TRBJ1-5, with D unresolved. Germline assignment: CDR1 KGHSH and CDR2 LQKENI. Trimming stripped 4 bases from V and 5 bases from J, with 15 bases between. The CDR3 spans 15 residues. In DNA, the CDR3 is TGTGCCAGCTCACTATACACAGTAACAGATCAGCCCCAGCATTTT. Encoded protein: CASSLYTVTDQPQHF.

The chain links TRBV27 to TRBJ2-7; D is undetermined. V was shortened by 0 bases and J by 0 bases, with 3 bases between the two germline ends. The CDR3 length is 13 residues. Germline-derived CDR1 and CDR2 are MNHEY and SMNVEV (reference sequence). CDR3 protein: CASSLSYSYEQYF. DNA of the CDR3: TGTGCCAGCAGTTTATCGTACTCCTACGAGCAGTACTTC.

The rearrangement uses TRBV6-6 and TRBJ1-1, with 7 bases identical to TRBD1. J lost 2 bases, V lost 4 bases, and 10 bases had no gene match. Germline V lookup: CDR1 MNHNY, CDR2 SVGAGI (reference sequence). The CDR3 covers 16 residues. In DNA form, the CDR3 reads TGTGCCAGCAGTTTGAGGACAGGAGGCGCAAACACTGAAGCTTTCTTT. Encoded protein: CASSLRTGGANTEAFF.

The rearrangement links TRBV5-4 to TRBJ2-1, with TRBD2 matching 8 bases. The CDR3 covers 15 residues. Germline CDR1 and CDR2: SGHNT and YYREEE (reference sequence). V dropped 0 bases and J dropped 3; count of bases not matched to a gene: 2. The CDR3, as DNA: TGTGCCAGCAGCTTGGGGCGGGGGGACTACAATGAGCAGTTCTTC. Translating gives CASSLGRGDYNEQFF.

J is TRBJ2-3 and V is TRBV21-1; the DNA was not compared with TRBD2, the D call given in the table. TRBV21-1 is deemed a pseudogene. This CDR3 has 19 amino acids. The CDR3 region is CASSKGLDETGAGTDTQYF. The CDR3 nucleotides read TGTGCCAGCAGCAAAGGGCTAGATGAGACGGGAGCTGGCACAGATACGCAGTATTTT.

The genes are TRBV30 and TRBJ2-7; perhaps TRBD2 as D (5 bases). The CDR3 consists of 14 residues. Trimming stripped 3 bases from V and 3 bases from J, with 15 bases between. Germline assignment: CDR1 GTSNPN and CDR2 SVGIG (reference sequence). CDR3 residues: CAWSPRGGYYEQYF. DNA of the CDR3: TGTGCCTGGAGCCCCCGGGGTGGGTACTACGAGCAGTACTTC. Using reference TRBV30 and TRBJ2-7 for the parts outside the CDR3, the full variable domain is SQTIHQWPATLVQPVGSPLSLECTVEGTSNPNLYWYRQAAGRGLQLLFYSVGIGQISSEVPQNLSASRPQDRQFILSSKKLLLSDSGFYLCAWSPRGGYYEQYFGPGTRLTVT.

The J gene is TRBJ2-1, the V gene TRBV4-2, with D uncertain. V lost 1 base, J lost 1 base, and 8 bases lay in between. Germline V gene sequence: CDR1 LGHNA, CDR2 YNFKEQ. The CDR3 consists of 15 residues. Written as DNA, the CDR3 is TGTGCCAGCAGCCAAGCTTATGTTTCCTACAATGAGCAGTTCTTC. Amino acid sequence: CASSQAYVSYNEQFF.

The chain links TRBV30 to TRBJ2-7; D may be TRBD2 (6 bases). Trimming stripped 5 bases from V and 5 bases from J, with 10 bases between. CDR3 length: 11 amino acids. Germline CDR1 and CDR2: GTSNPN and SVGIG (reference sequence). The chain's CDR3 is CAWGLANEQYF. Here the CDR3 DNA reads TGTGCCTGGGGGCTAGCGAACGAGCAGTACTTC. Together with reference TRBV30 and TRBJ2-7, the CDR3 gives the full variable domain: SQTIHQWPATLVQPVGSPLSLECTVEGTSNPNLYWYRQAAGRGLQLLFYSVGIGQISSEVPQNLSASRPQDRQFILSSKKLLLSDSGFYLCAWGLANEQYFGPGTRLTVT.

The chain combines TRBV5-4 with TRBJ2-3; the match to TRBD2 covers 13 bases. This CDR3 comprises 17 residues. Unmatched junction bases numbered 8, after V lost 4 bases and J lost 3 bases. Looked up from germline, CDR1 is SGHNT and CDR2 is YYREEE (reference sequence). CDR3 DNA sequence: TGTGCCAGCAGCCAGGGACTAGCGGGATCTGGGACAGATACGCAGTATTTT. This translates into CASSQGLAGSGTDTQYF. The full variable domain, with the rest looked up from reference TRBV5-4 and TRBJ2-3, is ETGVTQSPTHLIKTRGQQVTLRCSSQSGHNTVSWYQQALGQGPQFIFQYYREEENGRGNFPPRFSGLQFPNYSSELNVNALELDDSALYLCASSQGLAGSGTDTQYFGPGTRLTVL.

This chain uses TRBV27 with TRBJ2-7, with 8 bases identical to TRBD2. Germline V lookup: CDR1 MNHEY, CDR2 SMNVEV (reference sequence). The V segment lost 5 bases and the J segment 5 bases; nucleotides outside the gene matches: 8. The CDR3 sequence is 14 residues long. CDR3 DNA: TGTGCCAGCAGTCCTGGGACTAGTACGAACGAGCAGTACTTC. The encoded protein is CASSPGTSTNEQYF.

This chain joins TRBV7-8 and TRBJ2-7; 7 nucleotides line up with TRBD1. The V and J ends lost 5 bases and 4 bases, in that order; junction bases with no gene match: 8. The CDR3 covers 14 residues. Germline assignment: CDR1 SGHVS and CDR2 FQNEAQ. The CDR3 loop reads CASSPRQGGYEQYF. The CDR3 nucleotides read TGTGCCAGCAGCCCGCGACAGGGCGGGTACGAGCAGTACTTC.

This clone appeared once. The chain carries TRBV12-5 and TRBJ2-3; TRBD1 agrees at 11 bases. The CDR3 is made up of 20 amino acids. Trimming at V came to 3 bases and at J to 4 bases, leaving 18 bases not matched to a gene. Germline CDR1 and CDR2: LGHNT and FRNRAP. CDR3: CASGLAASHTGTGGPDTQYF. For the CDR3, the DNA is TGTGCTAGTGGTTTAGCGGCGTCCCACACCGGGACAGGGGGACCAGATACGCAGTATTTT. The full variable domain, rest sourced from reference TRBV12-5 and TRBJ2-3, is DARVTQTPRHKVTEMGQEVTMRCQPILGHNTVFWYRQTMMQGLELLAYFRNRAPLDDSGMPKDRFSAEMPDATLATLKIQPSEPRDSAVYFCASGLAASHTGTGGPDTQYFGPGTRLTVL.

The chain joins TRBV2 to TRBJ1-1; no firm D call. The germline CDR1 and CDR2 sequences are SNHLY and FYNNEI. This CDR3 region has 13 residues. The V gene lost 10 bases and the J gene lost 1 base, with 13 bases spanning the gap. CDR3 loop: CATCRGENTEAFF. The DNA for the CDR3 is TGTGCCACCTGTCGGGGAGAGAACACTGAAGCTTTCTTT.